What follows are 25 T cell receptor beta chains derived from one specimen sequenced in a study of radiotherapy plus CTLA-4 blockade in lung cancer. Generated by immunoSEQ multiplex PCR, the TCRdb table keeps only in-frame clones and is missing some. Among around 40,000 clones listed, approximately 68% were seen once. The material sequenced was peripheral blood, taken from a patient treated with radiotherapy plus ipilimumab. The origin of the receptors is a human donor with non-small cell lung cancer who had stable disease on radiotherapy plus ipilimumab.

The V and J genes are TRBV11-2 and TRBJ2-1; 7 bases line up with TRBD1. Germline V gene data show CDR1 as SGHAT and CDR2 as FQNNGV. The CDR3 has 17 residues. J gave up 7 bases and V 5 bases, and 17 bases lay outside the gene matches. Written as DNA, the CDR3 is TGTGCCAGCAGCCCCAGCCCCTCGACAGGGAAATATAATGAGCAGTTCTTC. Translation: CASSPSPSTGKYNEQFF.

The rearrangement uses TRBV7-8 and TRBJ1-5; a weak D match, TRBD1 (6 bases). V lost 4 bases and J lost 3, with 10 bases in between. The CDR3 is 14 amino acids. Germline CDR1 reads SGHVS; CDR2 reads FQNEAQ. In DNA, the CDR3 is TGTGCCAGCAGCTACGGACAGTCCAATCAGCCCCAGCATTTT. Residues: CASSYGQSNQPQHF.

This sequence joins TRBV19 and TRBJ2-5; perhaps TRBD1 as D (6 bases). The J call is in doubt because the DNA end fits TRBJ2-7 better. The CDR3 extends over 16 amino acids. The germline CDR1 and CDR2 sequences are LNHDA and SQIVND (reference sequence). Written as DNA, the CDR3 is TGTGCCAGTAGTATGCTTGGCCCAGGGGCGCCCTACGAGCAGTACTTC. Amino acids: CASSMLGPGAPYEQYF.

This clone has a single count. CDR3 protein: CASSLHSGSTDTQYF. CDR3 DNA sequence: TGTGCCAGCAGCTTGCATAGCGGGAGCACAGATACGCAGTATTTT. This chain connects TRBV11-3 to TRBJ2-3, with TRBD2 identical over 7 bases. The ends lost 3 bases at V and 0 bases at J; junction bases unmatched: 3. CDR3 size: 15 residues. The germline V gene has CDR1 SGHNT and CDR2 YENEEA.

The genes are TRBV4-1 and TRBJ1-2; 7 bases align to TRBD1. Germline V gives CDR1 MGHRA, CDR2 YSYEKL. The J segment lost 8 bases and the V segment lost 0 bases, leaving 12 bases of the junction unmatched. There are 16 residues in the CDR3. This CDR3 is CASSQDPTGLPMGYTF. The CDR3 bases are TGCGCCAGCAGCCAAGATCCGACAGGGCTGCCTATGGGCTACACCTTC.

The V call is TRBV7-9, the J call TRBJ2-5, with a possible D match to TRBD2 (5 bases). Trimming left V 5 bases short and J 2 bases short, with 18 bases between. Germline lookup yields CDR1 SEHNR and CDR2 FQNEAQ (reference sequence). This CDR3 region has 16 residues. The CDR3 sequence: CASSPRPGTRQETQYF. CDR3 nucleotides: TGTGCCAGCAGCCCTAGACCCGGAACTAGACAAGAGACCCAGTACTTC.

This clone was seen only a few times. The chain carries TRBV10-3 and TRBJ2-3, with 9 bases that match TRBD2. There are 15 residues in the CDR3. Germline loops: CDR1 ENHRY, CDR2 SYGVKD. Trimming cost V 3 bases and J 6 bases; bases outside gene matches: 7. Here the CDR3 reads CAISDSAGGPDTQYF. For the CDR3, the DNA is TGTGCCATCAGTGATTCGGCGGGGGGGCCGGATACGCAGTATTTT.

CDR3 residues: CASLNTRRGSLDTQYF. As DNA, the CDR3 is TGTGCCAGCCTCAACACTCGGCGGGGGAGCTTGGATACGCAGTATTTT. V usage is TRBV5-5 and J usage is TRBJ2-3; 7 bases are a match to TRBD2. V lost 7 bases and J lost 6; bases outside the gene matches: 17. The germline V gene encodes CDR1 SGHKS and CDR2 YYEKEE (reference sequence). The CDR3 runs 16 residues.

This chain links TRBV5-1 with TRBJ1-2; 7 positions agree with TRBD1. This CDR3 region has 15 residues. In germline, CDR1 is SGHRS, CDR2 YFSETQ. J gave up 8 bases and V 7 bases, and 17 bases lay outside the gene matches. In DNA form, the CDR3 reads TGCGCCAGCCAGGGGGAGAGCGCTTTCGGTTCCGGCTACACCTTC. This encodes CASQGESAFGSGYTF.

CDR3: CASSWWGLTYEQYF. The CDR3 DNA sequence: TGTGCCAGCAGCTGGTGGGGGCTGACCTACGAGCAGTACTTC. The V and J genes are TRBV7-7 and TRBJ2-7; D is perhaps TRBD1 (6 bases). The CDR3 consists of 14 residues. V lost 4 bases to trimming and J lost 2 bases, with 12 bases between them. The V gene's germline CDR1 is SSHAT and CDR2 FNYEAQ (reference sequence). Using reference TRBV7-7 and TRBJ2-7 for the parts outside the CDR3, the full variable domain is GAGVSQSPRYKVTKRGQDVTLRCDPISSHATLYWYQQALGQGPEFLTYFNYEAQPDKSGLPSDRFSAERPEGSISTLTIQRTEQRDSAMYRCASSWWGLTYEQYFGPGTRLTVT.

The CDR3 DNA reads TGTGCCATCAGTCCCCTCCTGACAGGGAACAATGAGCAGTTCTTC. It codes for CAISPLLTGNNEQFF. The V and J genes are TRBV10-3 and TRBJ2-1; 7 bases are a match to TRBD1. Germline CDR1 reads ENHRY; CDR2 reads SYGVKD. V gave up 5 bases and J gave up 5 bases; unmatched junction bases: 9. CDR3 length: 15 residues.

The CDR3 sequence is CASSRQAYNEQFF. Written as DNA, the CDR3 is TGTGCCAGCAGCCGACAGGCCTACAATGAGCAGTTCTTC. The chain employs TRBV11-2 and TRBJ2-1; tentatively, D is TRBD1 (6 bases). The V and J ends lost 5 bases and 2 bases respectively, with 7 bases between them. This CDR3 is 13 amino acids long. In germline, CDR1 is SGHAT, CDR2 FQNNGV.

This chain connects TRBV30 to TRBJ1-4, with D tentatively TRBD1 (5 bases). Between the trimmed V and J ends, which lost 0 bases and 0 bases, there was a span of 17 bases. Germline V gene data show CDR1 as GTSNPN and CDR2 as SVGIG (reference sequence). This CDR3 is 18 amino acids long. This CDR3 is CAWSVRRGAAATNEKLFF. As DNA, the CDR3 is TGTGCCTGGAGTGTACGAAGGGGCGCGGCCGCAACTAATGAAAAACTGTTTTTT.

The sample holds one count of this clone. This chain connects TRBV4-2 to TRBJ2-5; 7 bases match TRBD2. CDR3 length: 13 residues. From germline, CDR1 is LGHNA and CDR2 YNFKEQ. Germline trimming cut 2 bases from V and 5 bases from J; bases unmatched to any gene: 2. This CDR3 is CASSQLGGETQYF. DNA of the CDR3: TGTGCCAGCAGCCAATTGGGGGGGGAGACCCAGTACTTC.

The V call is TRBV5-4, the J call TRBJ2-3, with D possibly matching TRBD1 (5 bases). The length of the CDR3 is 15 residues. Trimming left V 4 bases short and J 2 bases short, with 14 bases between. The V gene's germline CDR1 is SGHNT and CDR2 YYREEE (reference sequence). In DNA, the CDR3 is TGTGCCAGCAGCCCGAGACAGAAAGACACAGATACGCAGTATTTT. Residues: CASSPRQKDTDTQYF.

The rearrangement uses TRBV30 and TRBJ2-7; D unresolved. CDR1 is GTSNPN, CDR2 SVGIG, per germline (reference sequence). The CDR3 runs 13 residues. V lost 0 bases and J lost 3, with 9 bases in between. The CDR3 loop reads CAWSVRGGYEQYF. The CDR3 DNA reads TGTGCCTGGAGTGTACGAGGCGGCTACGAGCAGTACTTC.

The J gene is TRBJ1-2, the V gene TRBV23-1, with D tentatively TRBD1 (6 bases). TRBV23-1 counts as an open reading frame of uncertain function. V was trimmed by 4 bases and J by 2 bases, leaving 11 bases between them. This CDR3 contains 14 residues. The CDR3 is CASSPGTQNYGYTF. The CDR3 DNA follows: TGCGCCAGCAGTCCCGGGACACAGAACTATGGCTACACCTTC.

The chain is built from TRBV11-3 and TRBJ2-2, with TRBD1 as a possible D gene (6 bases). Trimming cost V 4 bases and J 1 base, with 10 bases left between them. This CDR3 region has 15 residues. Germline CDR1 reads SGHNT; CDR2 reads YENEEA. CDR3 DNA sequence: TGTGCCAGCAGCTCGGGACATATGAACACCGGGGAGCTGTTTTTT. It encodes CASSSGHMNTGELFF.

This clone was recorded a few times. The CDR3 loop reads CASSSLPYEQYF. The DNA of the CDR3 is TGTGCCAGCAGCTCCCTCCCTTACGAGCAGTACTTC. The chain uses TRBV11-3 and TRBJ2-7; D is uncertain. The germline V and J ends were trimmed by 4 bases and 4 bases, with 8 bases remaining between them. The CDR3 is 12 amino acids. CDR1 is SGHNT and CDR2 is YENEEA in the germline V gene.

The chain couples TRBV4-3 to TRBJ1-4, with a tentative D call TRBD1 (6 bases). This CDR3 has 16 residues. V gave up 0 bases and J gave up 8 bases, with 16 bases separating them. Germline CDR1 and CDR2: LGHNA and YSLEER. CDR3 amino acids: CASSQDRAGVQEKLFF. In DNA form, the CDR3 reads TGCGCCAGCAGCCAAGATAGGGCAGGGGTACAGGAAAAACTGTTTTTT.

The J gene is TRBJ2-2, the V gene TRBV18, with 7 positions matching TRBD2. Losses at the gene ends were 1 base for V and 6 bases for J; bases not matched to a gene: 5. The CDR3 runs to 15 residues. The germline V gene encodes CDR1 KGHSH and CDR2 LQKENI. This chain's CDR3 is CASSPRLASAGELFF. In DNA, the CDR3 is TGTGCCAGCTCACCACGACTAGCCTCAGCCGGGGAGCTGTTTTTT.

The V call is TRBV7-2, the J call TRBJ2-7, with D perhaps TRBD1 (5 bases). V lost 5 bases and J 3 bases, leaving 14 bases between the germline ends. CDR1 is SGHTA, CDR2 FQGNSA, per germline. CDR3 length: 14 residues. CDR3: CASSIYQGNYEQYF. In DNA form, the CDR3 reads TGTGCCAGCAGCATATACCAGGGTAACTACGAGCAGTACTTC.

V and J are TRBV6-1 and TRBJ1-5; TRBD1 agrees at 10 bases. From germline, CDR1 is MNHNS and CDR2 SASEGT. V shed 6 bases and J 3 bases; nucleotides not matched to a gene: 5. There are 15 residues in the CDR3. In DNA form, the CDR3 reads TGTGCCAGCAGATCGGGGACAGGGGCCAATCAGCCCCAGCATTTT. It is translated as CASRSGTGANQPQHF.

On this clone itself: The junction departs from germline at one end; a sequencing error may be responsible. The chain combines TRBV10-3 with TRBJ2-3; TRBD2 aligns across 10 bases. Germline values: CDR1 ENHRY, CDR2 SYGVKD. The CDR3 spans 15 residues. The CDR3 bases are TGCGCCAGCAGTGATAGCGGGGGGCGCACAGATACGCAGTATTTT. It yields the protein CASSDSGGRTDTQYF.

This clone was found once. V gene TRBV5-8 combines with J gene TRBJ1-2; TRBD1 might be the D (5 bases). The CDR3 has 13 amino acids. The V gene's germline CDR1 is SGHTS and CDR2 YDEGEE. Trimming took 2 bases from V and 5 from J, leaving 10 bases between them. The CDR3 reads CASSFQGRYGYTF. CDR3 nucleotides: TGTGCCAGCAGCTTCCAGGGTCGGTATGGCTACACCTTC.